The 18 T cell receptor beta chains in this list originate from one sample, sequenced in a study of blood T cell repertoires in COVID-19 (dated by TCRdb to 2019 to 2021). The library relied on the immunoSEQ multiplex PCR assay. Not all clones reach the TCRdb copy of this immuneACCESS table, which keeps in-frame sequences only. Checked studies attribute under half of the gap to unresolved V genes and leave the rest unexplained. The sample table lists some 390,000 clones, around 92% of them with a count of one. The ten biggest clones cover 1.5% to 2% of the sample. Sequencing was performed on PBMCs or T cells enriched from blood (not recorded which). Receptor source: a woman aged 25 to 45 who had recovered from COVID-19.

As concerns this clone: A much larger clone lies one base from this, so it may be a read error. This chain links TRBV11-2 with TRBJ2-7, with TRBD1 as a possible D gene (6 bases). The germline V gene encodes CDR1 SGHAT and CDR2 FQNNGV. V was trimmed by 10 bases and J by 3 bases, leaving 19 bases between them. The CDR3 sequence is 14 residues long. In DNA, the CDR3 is TGTGCCACCACCTTTGGTGACAGGAACTACGAGCAGTACTTC. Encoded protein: CATTFGDRNYEQYF.

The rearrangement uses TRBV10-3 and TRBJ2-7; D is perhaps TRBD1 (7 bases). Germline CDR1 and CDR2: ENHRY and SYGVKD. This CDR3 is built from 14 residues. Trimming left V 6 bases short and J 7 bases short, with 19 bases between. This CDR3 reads CAISPTGTPKEQYF. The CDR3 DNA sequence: TGTGCCATCAGCCCGACAGGGACTCCTAAAGAGCAGTACTTC.

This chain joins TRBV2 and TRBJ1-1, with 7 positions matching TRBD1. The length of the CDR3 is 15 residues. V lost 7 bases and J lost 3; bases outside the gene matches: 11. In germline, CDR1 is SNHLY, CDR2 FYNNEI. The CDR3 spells CASTPWSDRYTEAFF. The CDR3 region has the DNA TGTGCCAGCACCCCCTGGTCGGACAGGTACACTGAAGCTTTCTTT.

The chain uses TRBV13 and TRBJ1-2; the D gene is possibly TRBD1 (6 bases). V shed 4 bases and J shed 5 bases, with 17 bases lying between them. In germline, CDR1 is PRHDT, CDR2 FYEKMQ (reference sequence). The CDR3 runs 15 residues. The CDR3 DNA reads TGTGCCAGCAGCTCCAAGGACAGTTGGACTTATGGCTACACCTTC. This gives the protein CASSSKDSWTYGYTF.

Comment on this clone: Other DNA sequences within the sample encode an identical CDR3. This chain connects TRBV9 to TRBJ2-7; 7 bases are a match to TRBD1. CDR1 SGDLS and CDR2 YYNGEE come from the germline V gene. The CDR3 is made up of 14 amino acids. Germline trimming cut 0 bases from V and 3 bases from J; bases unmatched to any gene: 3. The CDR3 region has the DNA TGTGCCAGCAGCGTAGGGTCAGGGGGCTACGAGCAGTACTTC. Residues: CASSVGSGGYEQYF. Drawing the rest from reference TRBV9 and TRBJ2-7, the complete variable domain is DSGVTQTPKHLITATGQRVTLRCSPRSGDLSVYWYQQSLDQGLQFLIQYYNGEERAKGNILERFSAQQFPDLHSELNLSSLELGDSALYFCASSVGSGGYEQYFGPGTRLTVT.

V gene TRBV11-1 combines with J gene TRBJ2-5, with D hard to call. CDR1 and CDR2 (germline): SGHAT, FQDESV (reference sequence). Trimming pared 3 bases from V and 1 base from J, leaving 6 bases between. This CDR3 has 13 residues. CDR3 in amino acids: CASSFDTQETQYF. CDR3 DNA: TGTGCCAGCAGCTTCGACACCCAAGAGACCCAGTACTTC.

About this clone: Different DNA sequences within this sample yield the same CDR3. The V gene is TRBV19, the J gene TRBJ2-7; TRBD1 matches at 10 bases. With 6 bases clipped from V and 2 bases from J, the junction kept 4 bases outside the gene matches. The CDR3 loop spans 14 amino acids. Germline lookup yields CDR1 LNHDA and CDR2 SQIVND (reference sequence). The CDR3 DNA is TGTGCCAGTAGCACCGGGACAGGGGCCTACGAGCAGTACTTC. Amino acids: CASSTGTGAYEQYF.

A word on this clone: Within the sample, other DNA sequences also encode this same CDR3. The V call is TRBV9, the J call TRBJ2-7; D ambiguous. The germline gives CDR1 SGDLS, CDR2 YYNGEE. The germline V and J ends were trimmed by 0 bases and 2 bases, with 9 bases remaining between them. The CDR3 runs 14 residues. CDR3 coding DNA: TGTGCCAGCAGCGTAGGATCAGGAACCTACGAGCAGTACTTC. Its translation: CASSVGSGTYEQYF.

The CDR3 region is CASSWRRDQPQHF. The CDR3 DNA is TGTGCCAGCAGTTGGAGGAGGGATCAGCCCCAGCATTTT. V gene TRBV12-3 or TRBV12-4 combines with J gene TRBJ1-5; D is unresolved. The CDR3 extends over 13 amino acids. V was cut by 4 bases and J by 5 bases, with 9 bases left in between.

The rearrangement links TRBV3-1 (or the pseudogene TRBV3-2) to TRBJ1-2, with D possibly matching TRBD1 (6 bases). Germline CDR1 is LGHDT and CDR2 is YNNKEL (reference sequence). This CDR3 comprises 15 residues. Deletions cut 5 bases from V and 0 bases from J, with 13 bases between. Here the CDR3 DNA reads TGTGCCAGCAGCGTTAAGGGGGACGCTAACTATGGCTACACCTTC. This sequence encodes CASSVKGDANYGYTF.

CDR3 amino acids: CASLRRALGTEAFF. The CDR3 bases are TGTGCCAGCCTTAGGAGGGCGCTTGGGACTGAAGCTTTCTTT. The chain joins TRBV5-5 to TRBJ1-1; D is undetermined. The CDR3 covers 14 residues. The V and J ends lost 7 bases and 5 bases respectively, with 18 bases between them. Germline loops: CDR1 SGHKS, CDR2 YYEKEE (reference sequence).

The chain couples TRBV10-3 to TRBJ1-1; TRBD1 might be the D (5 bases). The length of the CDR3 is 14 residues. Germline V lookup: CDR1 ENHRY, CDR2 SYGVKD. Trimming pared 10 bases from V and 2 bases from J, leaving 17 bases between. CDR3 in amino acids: CATPPGHTNTEAFF. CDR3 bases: TGTGCCACTCCCCCCGGACATACCAACACTGAAGCTTTCTTT.

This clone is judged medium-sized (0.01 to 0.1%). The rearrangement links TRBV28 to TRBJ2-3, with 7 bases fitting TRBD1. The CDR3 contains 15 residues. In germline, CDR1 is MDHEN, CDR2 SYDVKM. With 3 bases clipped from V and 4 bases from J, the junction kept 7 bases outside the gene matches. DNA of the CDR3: TGTGCCAGCAGTTTTGACAGGGTAGGGGCAGATACGCAGTATTTT. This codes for CASSFDRVGADTQYF.

CDR3 amino acids: CASSEDRDYNEQFF. The CDR3 nucleotides read TGTGCCAGCAGTGAAGACCGGGATTACAATGAGCAGTTCTTC. The gene calls are TRBV6-1 and TRBJ2-1, with D perhaps matching TRBD2 (5 bases). The CDR3 is 14 residues long. Germline assignment: CDR1 MNHNS and CDR2 SASEGT. Trimming removed 1 base at V and 4 bases at J, with 8 bases between.

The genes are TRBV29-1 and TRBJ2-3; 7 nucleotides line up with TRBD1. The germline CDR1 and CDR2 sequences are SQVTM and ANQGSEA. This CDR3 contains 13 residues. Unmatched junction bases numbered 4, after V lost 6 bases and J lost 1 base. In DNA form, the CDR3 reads TGCAGCGTCGGGACAGCCCGCACAGATACGCAGTATTTT. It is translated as CSVGTARTDTQYF.

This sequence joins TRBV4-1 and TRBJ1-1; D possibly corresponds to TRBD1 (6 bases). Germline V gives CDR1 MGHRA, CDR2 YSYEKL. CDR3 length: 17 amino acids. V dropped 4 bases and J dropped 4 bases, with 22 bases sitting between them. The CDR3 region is CASSLLGGRDLGTEAFF. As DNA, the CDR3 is TGCGCCAGCAGCCTGTTAGGGGGGAGGGATCTGGGCACTGAAGCTTTCTTT.

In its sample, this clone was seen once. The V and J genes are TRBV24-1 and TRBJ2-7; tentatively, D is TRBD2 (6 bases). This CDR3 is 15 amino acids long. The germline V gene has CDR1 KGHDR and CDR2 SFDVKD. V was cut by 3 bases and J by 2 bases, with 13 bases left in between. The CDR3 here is CATSDKGTPTYEQYF. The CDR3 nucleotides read TGTGCCACCAGTGATAAAGGGACTCCGACCTACGAGCAGTACTTC.

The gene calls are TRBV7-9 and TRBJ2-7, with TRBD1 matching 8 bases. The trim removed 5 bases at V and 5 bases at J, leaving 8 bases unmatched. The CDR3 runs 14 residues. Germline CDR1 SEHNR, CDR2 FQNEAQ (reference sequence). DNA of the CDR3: TGTGCCAGCAGCCCGGACAGGGCGGGTAACGAGCAGTACTTC. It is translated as CASSPDRAGNEQYF.